This is a list of T cell receptor beta chains from one sample in a study of blood T cell repertoires in COVID-19. Here immunoSEQ multiplex PCR was the method, and the copy in TCRdb shows in-frame clones only, minus some. The table includes approximately 210,000 clones, about nine tenths detected once. Sequenced: peripheral blood. The receptors stem from a man aged 45 to 65 with COVID-19, enrolled during active disease. Both conserved end residues are part of each CDR3. The D gene is left open where the match is weak. A clone size is listed for some rows: how often the clone was seen (once, few, many), or a class if it is expanded.

>TRBJ1-2|.|TRBV7-9|TRBD1
TGTGCCAGCAGCTTAAACAGGGGGCACGGGGACTATGGCTACACCTTC
CASSLNRGHGDYGYTF
>TRBJ1-5|.|TRBV10-3|TRBD1
TGTGCCATCAGGGGACAGGGGAATCAGCCCCAGCATTTT
CAIRGQGNQPQHF
>TRBJ1-1|.|TRBV18|.
TGTGCCAGCTCACCATCCCAAGGGGGTATGAACACTGAAGCTTTCTTT
CASSPSQGGMNTEAFF
>TRBJ1-5|.|TRBV2|.
TGTGCCAGCAGTGTAGGAGGGGCGAGCAATCAGCCCCAGCATTTT
CASSVGGASNQPQHF
>TRBJ2-7|.|TRBV10-3|TRBD2
TGTGCCATCACCGACCCGACTAGCGGGGGGGACTACGAGCAGTACTTC
CAITDPTSGGDYEQYF
>TRBJ2-5|once|TRBV6-6|TRBD1
TGTGCCAGCAGTGGGACAGGTCAAGAGACCCAGTACTTC
CASSGTGQETQYF
>TRBJ2-3|.|TRBV5-1|TRBD1
TGCGCCAGCAGCCAGGGACAGGGGGTCCGAATAAGCACAGATACGCAGTATTTT
CASSQGQGVRISTDTQYF
>TRBJ2-4|once|TRBV27|.
TGTGCCAGCAGTCCCACAGGGAGGGGCCGGGGGGCCAAAAACATTCAGTACTTC
CASSPTGRGRGAKNIQYF
>TRBJ2-7|.|TRBV6-4|.
TGTGCCAGCAGTGACTCCGGACAGCTGACCTACGAGCAGTACTTC
CASSDSGQLTYEQYF
>TRBJ1-5|.|TRBV29-1|.
TGCAGCGTTGAAAAGGGGGAGACCCAGCATTTT
CSVEKGETQHF
>TRBJ1-5|.|TRBV30|TRBD1
TGTGCCTGGAGTGCGACAGGGGGTCAGCCCCAGCATTTT
CAWSATGGQPQHF
>TRBJ2-7|.|TRBV5-1|TRBD1
TGCGCCAGCAGCCACCGGGACAGATCTTACGAGCAGTACTTC
CASSHRDRSYEQYF
>TRBJ2-3|.|TRBV5-4|TRBD2
TGTGCCAGCAGCCGCGGGCAGCGGGAGGGAAATACGCAGTATTTT
CASSRGQREGNTQYF
>TRBJ1-1|.|TRBV19|.
TGTGCCAGTAGTATAGATCAAGGGGGCACTGAAGCTTTCTTT
CASSIDQGGTEAFF
>TRBJ2-2|.|TRBV15|.
TGTGCCACCAGCAGAGAGACCCGCGGCGGGGAGCTGTTTTTT
CATSRETRGGELFF
>TRBJ1-5|.|TRBV30|TRBD1
TGTGCCTGGGGTAGGGGGCCGGAGAGCAATCAGCCCCAGCATTTT
CAWGRGPESNQPQHF
>TRBJ2-1|.|TRBV27|.
TGTGCCAGCAGCTCTCCTCCTTATGAGCAGTTCTTC
CASSSPPYEQFF
>TRBJ2-1|once|TRBV5-4|.
TGTGCCAGCAGGCGGGGCGCTGTCTCCTACAATGAGCAGTTCTTC
CASRRGAVSYNEQFF
>TRBJ1-4|.|TRBV19|TRBD1
TGTGCCAGTAGTCGTCAGGGGGGTGAAAAACTGTTTTTT
CASSRQGGEKLFF
>TRBJ2-1|.|TRBV6-5|TRBD2
TGTGCCAGCAGTTTCGGGGTAGCGGGAGCTGAGCAGTTCTTC
CASSFGVAGAEQFF
>TRBJ2-1|.|TRBV6-2/TRBV6-3|.
TGTGCCAGCAGTTACGGGACTGGAGGGGAGCAGTTCTTC
CASSYGTGGEQFF
>TRBJ2-7|.|TRBV3-1/TRBV3-2|TRBD1
TGTGCCAGCAGCCGAAGACAGGGATTGGGCGAGCAGTACTTC
CASSRRQGLGEQYF
>TRBJ1-6|.|TRBV5-1|TRBD1
TGCGCCAGCAGCTTGGAGGACAGGGTGAATTCACCCCTCCACTTT
CASSLEDRVNSPLHF
>TRBJ1-2|.|TRBV28|.
TGTGCCAGCAGTTTCGTAGACTTAGTTCCTGGCTACACCTTC
CASSFVDLVPGYTF
>TRBJ1-4|once|TRBV7-9|.
TGTGCCAGCAGTTTACAGGGTCGGGAAAAACTGTTTTTT
CASSLQGREKLFF
>TRBJ1-6|.|TRBV30|TRBD1
TGTGCCTGGAGTGTAAATCCAGGGGGGTATAATTCACCCCTCCACTTT
CAWSVNPGGYNSPLHF
>TRBJ1-6|.|TRBV3-1/TRBV3-2|.
TGTGCCAGCAGCCAAGTGAGCCGGGGCTCCTATAATTCACCCCTCCACTTT
CASSQVSRGSYNSPLHF
>TRBJ2-5|.|TRBV9|TRBD2
TGTGCCAGCAGCCCCCACGGGGGGGCCTTGGAGACCCAGTACTTC
CASSPHGGALETQYF
>TRBJ2-3|.|TRBV24-1|TRBD2
TGTGCCACCAGTGATTCCGGACTAGCGCGCGGTGCAGATACGCAGTATTTT
CATSDSGLARGADTQYF
>TRBJ2-2|.|TRBV19|TRBD2
TGTGCCAGTAGTGGAGGACTAGCGGGGGGGCATAGCACCGGGGAGCTGTTTTTT
CASSGGLAGGHSTGELFF
>TRBJ1-5|.|TRBV10-1|TRBD1
TGCGCCAGCAGTACAGGGGATCAGCCCCAGCATTTT
CASSTGDQPQHF
>TRBJ2-1|.|TRBV2|.
TGTGCCAGCAGCCCAGTGGAGGGCCTTCTCAATGAGCAGTTCTTC
CASSPVEGLLNEQFF
>TRBJ1-4|.|TRBV2|.
TGTGCCAGCAGTGAACAGGGGCCAGATGAAAAACTGTTTTTT
CASSEQGPDEKLFF
>TRBJ1-1|.|TRBV6-5|.
TGTGCCAGCAGCCCGGGGGGCGTGGGGACTGAAGCTTTCTTT
CASSPGGVGTEAFF
>TRBJ1-6|.|TRBV7-3|.
TGTGCCAGCAGCCCGGGGGGGGATAATTCACCCCTCCACTTT
CASSPGGDNSPLHF
>TRBJ2-1|.|TRBV10-2|TRBD1
TGCGCCAGCAGTGACAGGGACAGGGGGCTTGTTGATGAGCAGTTCTTC
CASSDRDRGLVDEQFF
>TRBJ2-2|.|TRBV5-4|TRBD2
TGTGCCAGCAGTCCCGGCGGGGGGGGCGTTAGCACCGGGGAGCTGTTTTTT
CASSPGGGGVSTGELFF
>TRBJ1-2|.|TRBV5-6|.
TGTGCCAGCAGCTTGGCGCCCTACCCTTATGGCTACACCTTC
CASSLAPYPYGYTF
>TRBJ1-5|.|TRBV3-1/TRBV3-2|TRBD1
TGTGCCAGCAGCCTCGGGACAGGGGGCATTCAGCCCCAGCATTTT
CASSLGTGGIQPQHF
>TRBJ2-7|.|TRBV10-1|TRBD1
TGCGCCAGCAGTGACCCGGGACAGGGCTCATACGAGCAGTACTTC
CASSDPGQGSYEQYF